This T cell receptor beta chain came from a study of T cell repertoires in cytomegalovirus infection. Study overall: An indication of both CMV infection and matching HLA type came from public TCR beta signatures.

Ten or more counts support this clonotype. Its antigen is currently unknown. The CDR3 is 13 residues long. The V and J ends lost 8 bases and 5 bases, in that order; junction bases with no gene match: 7. Per the germline V gene, CDR1 is MNHEY and CDR2 is SMNVEV (reference sequence). Study results and limitations: CMV carriers with the relevant HLA were identified by cumulative public TCR beta family frequency. What dominated the ex vivo response were HLA-C-restricted CMV-specific TCR beta clonotypes.

TCRdb reanalysed the reads using MiXCR and keeps one entry per CDR3 protein. The sample has around 240,000 distinct CDR3 sequences, roughly 22% seen once. The rearrangement joins TRBV27 to TRBJ1-1; TRBD1 aligns across 8 bases. This sequence was found in a human donor in good health (CMV status not recorded). Some clones in this sample may be carry-over from other donors' samples. Material: CD8+ T cells from PBMCs. Written as DNA, the CDR3 is TGTGCCAGCCAGGACAGGGTAAGGACTGAAGCTTTCTTT. Translated: CASQDRVRTEAFF.